This T cell receptor (beta chain) was recovered during a study of blood T cell repertoires in COVID-19. The method was immunoSEQ multiplex PCR; TCRdb's version includes in-frame clones alone and lacks a portion of them. The sample has approximately 140,000 clones, around 90% seen once; the top ten hold around 4.6%. Sample: peripheral blood. This receptor was taken from a woman in her sixties with active or convalescent COVID-19.

CDR3 nucleotides: TGCGCCAGCAGCCAAGAGGAGGGCCGCGGAAGGGGCTACACCTTC. This codes for CASSQEEGRGRGYTF. V gene TRBV4-3 combines with J gene TRBJ1-2, with D uncertain. Germline V gene lookup returns CDR1 LGHNA and CDR2 YSLEER. CDR3 length equals 15 residues. The germline V and J ends were trimmed by 0 bases and 8 bases, with 16 bases remaining between them.